This is a list of T cell receptor beta chains from one sample in a study of blood T cell repertoires in COVID-19. The data were produced by immunoSEQ multiplex PCR, yet TCRdb's version contains in-frame clones alone and is incomplete. The profile shows about 200,000 clones, roughly four fifths of them singletons. The sequenced sample was PBMCs or T cells enriched from blood (not recorded which). Receptors were obtained from a middle-aged man who had recovered from COVID-19. The CDR3 runs from the conserved cysteine through the conserved F or W. The order of the fields is V gene, D gene, J gene, clone size, CDR3 protein, CDR3 DNA. The D gene is left open where the match is weak. Rows may omit the clone size; those that give it use once, few, many or a size class.

TRBV7-6,TRBD1,TRBJ2-7,-,CASSMQGAGYEQYF,TGTGCCAGCAGCATGCAGGGGGCTGGCTACGAGCAGTACTTC
TRBV6-5,-,TRBJ2-1,once,CASTYRRGSYNEQFF,TGTGCCAGCACCTATAGGCGGGGCTCCTACAATGAGCAGTTCTTC
TRBV15,-,TRBJ2-5,-,CATSRARGETQYF,TGTGCCACCAGCAGGGCCCGAGGAGAGACCCAGTACTTC
TRBV7-2,TRBD2,TRBJ2-7,-,CASSQTSGVIYEQYF,TGTGCCAGCAGCCAGACTAGCGGGGTAATATACGAGCAGTACTTC
TRBV7-9,TRBD1,TRBJ2-1,-,CAGRGGPYNEQFF,TGTGCCGGTCGAGGGGGCCCCTACAATGAGCAGTTCTTC
TRBV5-1,-,TRBJ2-1,-,CASSLTQEPDEQFF,TGCGCCAGCAGCTTGACACAGGAACCCGATGAGCAGTTCTTC
TRBV7-9,-,TRBJ1-2,-,CASSLAGAPNGYTF,TGTGCCAGCAGCTTAGCGGGGGCCCCCAATGGCTACACCTTC
TRBV14,TRBD1,TRBJ1-3,-,CASSPHRTGTNTIYF,TGTGCCAGCAGCCCTCACCGGACAGGGACGAACACCATATATTTT
TRBV5-6,-,TRBJ1-5,-,CASSLTAGGNQPQHF,TGTGCCAGCAGCTTAACTGCGGGCGGCAATCAGCCCCAGCATTTT
TRBV12-3/TRBV12-4,-,TRBJ1-1,-,CASSFGRNTEAFF,TGTGCCAGCAGTTTCGGGAGGAACACTGAAGCTTTCTTT
TRBV7-2,-,TRBJ2-2,-,CASSFVSTGELFF,TGTGCCAGCAGCTTTGTCTCCACCGGGGAGCTGTTTTTT
TRBV5-1,TRBD1,TRBJ2-4,-,CASSFSGTGVVAGKNIQYF,TGCGCCAGCAGCTTTTCCGGGACAGGGGTTGTAGCTGGCAAAAACATTCAGTACTTC
TRBV27,TRBD1,TRBJ2-7,-,CASSVWDRTGEQYF,TGTGCCAGCAGTGTATGGGACAGGACGGGAGAGCAGTACTTC
TRBV12-3/TRBV12-4,-,TRBJ2-1,-,CASKPRAGNEQFF,TGTGCCAGCAAACCAAGAGCCGGCAATGAGCAGTTCTTC
TRBV7-2,-,TRBJ2-2,-,CASSLVPQSTGELFF,TGTGCCAGCAGCTTAGTGCCCCAGTCCACCGGGGAGCTGTTTTTT
TRBV3-1/TRBV3-2,TRBD2,TRBJ2-1,-,CASSQDWGRVNEQFF,TGTGCCAGCAGCCAAGATTGGGGGAGGGTCAATGAGCAGTTCTTC